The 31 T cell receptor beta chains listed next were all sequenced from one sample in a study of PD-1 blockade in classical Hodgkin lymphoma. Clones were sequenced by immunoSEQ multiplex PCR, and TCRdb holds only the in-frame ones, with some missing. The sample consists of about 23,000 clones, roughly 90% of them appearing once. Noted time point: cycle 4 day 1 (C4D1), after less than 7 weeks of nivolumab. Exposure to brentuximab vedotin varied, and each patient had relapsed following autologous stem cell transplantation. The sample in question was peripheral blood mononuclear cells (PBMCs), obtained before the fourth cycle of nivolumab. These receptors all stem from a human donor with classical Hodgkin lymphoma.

The CDR3 sequence is CASSIPPGQGEKLFF. The DNA for the CDR3 is TGTGCCAGTAGTATTCCCCCGGGACAGGGGGAAAAACTGTTTTTT. This chain links TRBV19 with TRBJ1-4; 10 bases match TRBD1. Looked up from germline, CDR1 is LNHDA and CDR2 is SQIVND (reference sequence). The CDR3 spans 15 residues. Germline trimming cut 3 bases from V and 8 bases from J; bases unmatched to any gene: 6.

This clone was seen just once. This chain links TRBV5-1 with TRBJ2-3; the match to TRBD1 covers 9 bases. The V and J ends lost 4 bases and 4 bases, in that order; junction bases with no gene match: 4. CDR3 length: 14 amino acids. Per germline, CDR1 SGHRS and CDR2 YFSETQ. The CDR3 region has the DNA TGCGCCAGCAGCGAACAGGGGGCGGCAGATACGCAGTATTTT. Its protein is CASSEQGAADTQYF.

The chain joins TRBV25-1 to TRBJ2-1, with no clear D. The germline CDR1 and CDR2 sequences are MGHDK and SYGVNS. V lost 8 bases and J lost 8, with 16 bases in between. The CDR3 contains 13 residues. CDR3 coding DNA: TGTGCCAGCTCTTCCGCAGCAGGAGATGAGCAGTTCTTC. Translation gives CASSSAAGDEQFF.

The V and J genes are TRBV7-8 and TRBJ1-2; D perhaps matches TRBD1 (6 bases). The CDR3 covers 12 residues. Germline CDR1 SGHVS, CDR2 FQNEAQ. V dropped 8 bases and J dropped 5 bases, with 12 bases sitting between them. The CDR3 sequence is CASGGAGYGYTF. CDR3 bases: TGTGCCAGCGGGGGGGCGGGATATGGCTACACCTTC. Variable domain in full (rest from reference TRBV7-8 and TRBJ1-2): GAGVSQSPRYKVAKRGQDVALRCDPISGHVSLFWYQQALGQGPEFLTYFQNEAQLDKSGLPSDRFFAERPEGSVSTLKIQRTQQEDSAVYLCASGGAGYGYTFGSGTRLTVV.

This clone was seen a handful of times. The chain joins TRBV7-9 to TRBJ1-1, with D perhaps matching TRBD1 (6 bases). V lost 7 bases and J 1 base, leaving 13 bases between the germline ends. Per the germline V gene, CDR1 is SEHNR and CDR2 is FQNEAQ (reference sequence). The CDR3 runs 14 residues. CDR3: CASNLLGANTEAFF. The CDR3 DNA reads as TGTGCCAGCAACCTACTGGGGGCGAACACTGAAGCTTTCTTT.

The CDR3 sequence: CASSEWGGEETQYF. For the CDR3, the DNA is TGTGCCAGCAGTGAATGGGGGGGTGAGGAGACCCAGTACTTC. The chain couples TRBV6-1 to TRBJ2-5; 7 nucleotides line up with TRBD2. Germline V lookup: CDR1 MNHNS, CDR2 SASEGT. The CDR3 extends over 14 amino acids. The ends lost 2 bases at V and 5 bases at J; junction bases unmatched: 5.

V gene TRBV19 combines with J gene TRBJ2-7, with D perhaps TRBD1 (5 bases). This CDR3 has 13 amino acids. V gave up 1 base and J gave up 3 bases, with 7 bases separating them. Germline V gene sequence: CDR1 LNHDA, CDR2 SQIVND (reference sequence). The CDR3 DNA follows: TGTGCCAGTAGTATAGGGCAGGGCTACGAGCAGTACTTC. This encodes CASSIGQGYEQYF.

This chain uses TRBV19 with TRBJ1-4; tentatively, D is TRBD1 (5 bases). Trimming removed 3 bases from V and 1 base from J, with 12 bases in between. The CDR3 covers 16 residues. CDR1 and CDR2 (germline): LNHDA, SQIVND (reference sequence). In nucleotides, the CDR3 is TGTGCCAGTAGTATCTGGGGGACCGTAACTAATGAAAAACTGTTTTTT. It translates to CASSIWGTVTNEKLFF. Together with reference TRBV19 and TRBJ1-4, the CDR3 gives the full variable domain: DGGITQSPKYLFRKEGQNVTLSCEQNLNHDAMYWYRQDPGQGLRLIYYSQIVNDFQKGDIAEGYSVSREKKESFPLTVTSAQKNPTAFYLCASSIWGTVTNEKLFFGSGTQLSVL.

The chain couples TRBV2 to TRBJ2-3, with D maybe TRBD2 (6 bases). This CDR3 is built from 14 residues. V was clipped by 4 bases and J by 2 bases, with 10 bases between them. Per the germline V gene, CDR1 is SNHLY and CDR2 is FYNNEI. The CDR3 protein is CASSVGRDTDTQYF. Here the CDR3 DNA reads TGTGCCAGCAGTGTTGGGCGGGACACAGATACGCAGTATTTT.

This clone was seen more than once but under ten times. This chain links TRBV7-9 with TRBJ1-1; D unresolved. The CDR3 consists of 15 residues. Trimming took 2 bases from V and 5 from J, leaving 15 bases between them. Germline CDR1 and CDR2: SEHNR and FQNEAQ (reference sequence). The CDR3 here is CASSLMAFQETEAFF. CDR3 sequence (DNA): TGTGCCAGCAGCTTAATGGCTTTTCAGGAAACTGAAGCTTTCTTT.

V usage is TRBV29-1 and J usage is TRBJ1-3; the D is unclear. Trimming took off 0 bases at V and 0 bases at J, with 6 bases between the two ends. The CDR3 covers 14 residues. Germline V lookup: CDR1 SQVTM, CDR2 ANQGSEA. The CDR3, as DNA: TGCAGCGTTGAAGAGCACAGCTCTGGAAACACCATATATTTT. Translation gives CSVEEHSSGNTIYF.

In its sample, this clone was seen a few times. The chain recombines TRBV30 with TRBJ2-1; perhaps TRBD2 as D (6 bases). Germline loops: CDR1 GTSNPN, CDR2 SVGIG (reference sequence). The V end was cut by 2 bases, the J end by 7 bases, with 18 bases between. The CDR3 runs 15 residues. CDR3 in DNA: TGTGCCTGGAGTAGGAGGGTAGCCGCAGGAAATGAGCAGTTCTTC. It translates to CAWSRRVAAGNEQFF.

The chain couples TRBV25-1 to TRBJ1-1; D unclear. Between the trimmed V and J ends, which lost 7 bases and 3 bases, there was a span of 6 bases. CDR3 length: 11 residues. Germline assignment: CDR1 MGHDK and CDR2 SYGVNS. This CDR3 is CASKRDTEAFF. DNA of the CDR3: TGTGCCAGCAAACGAGACACTGAAGCTTTCTTT.

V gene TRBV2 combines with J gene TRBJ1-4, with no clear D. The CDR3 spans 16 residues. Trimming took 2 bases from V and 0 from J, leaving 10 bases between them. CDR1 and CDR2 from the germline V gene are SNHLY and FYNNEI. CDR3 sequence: CASSETTAATNEKLFF. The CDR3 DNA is TGTGCCAGCAGTGAAACGACGGCCGCAACTAATGAAAAACTGTTTTTT.

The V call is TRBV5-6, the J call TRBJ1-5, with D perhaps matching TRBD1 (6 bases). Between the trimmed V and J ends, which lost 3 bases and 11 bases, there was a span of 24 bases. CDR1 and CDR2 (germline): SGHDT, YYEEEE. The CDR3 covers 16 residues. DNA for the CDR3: TGTGCCAGCAGCTCGGGGGGTCCGGGACACCTATTAGCCCAGCATTTT. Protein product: CASSSGGPGHLLAQHF.

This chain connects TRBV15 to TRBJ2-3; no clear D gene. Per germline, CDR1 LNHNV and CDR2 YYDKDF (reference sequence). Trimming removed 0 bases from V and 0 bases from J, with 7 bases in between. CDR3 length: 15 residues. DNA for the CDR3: TGTGCCACCAGCAGAGAGAGCCATAGCACAGATACGCAGTATTTT. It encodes CATSRESHSTDTQYF.

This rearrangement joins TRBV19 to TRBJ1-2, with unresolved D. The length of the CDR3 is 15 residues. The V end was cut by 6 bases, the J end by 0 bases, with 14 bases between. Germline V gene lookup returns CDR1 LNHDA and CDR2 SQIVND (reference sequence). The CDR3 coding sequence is TGTGCCAGTAGAAAAGTTGGGTTTCCTAACTATGGCTACACCTTC. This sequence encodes CASRKVGFPNYGYTF.

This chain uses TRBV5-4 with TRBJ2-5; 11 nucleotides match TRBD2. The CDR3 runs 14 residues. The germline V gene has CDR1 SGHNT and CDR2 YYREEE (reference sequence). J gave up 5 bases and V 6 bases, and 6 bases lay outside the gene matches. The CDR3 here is CASNSGGAVETQYF. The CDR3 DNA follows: TGTGCCAGCAATAGCGGGGGGGCCGTGGAGACCCAGTACTTC.

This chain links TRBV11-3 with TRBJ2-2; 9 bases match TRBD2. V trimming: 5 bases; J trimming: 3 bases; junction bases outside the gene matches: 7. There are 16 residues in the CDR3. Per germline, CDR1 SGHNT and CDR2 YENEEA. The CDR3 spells CASSPHLAGDTGELFF. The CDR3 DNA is TGTGCCAGCAGCCCCCACTTAGCGGGAGACACCGGGGAGCTGTTTTTT.

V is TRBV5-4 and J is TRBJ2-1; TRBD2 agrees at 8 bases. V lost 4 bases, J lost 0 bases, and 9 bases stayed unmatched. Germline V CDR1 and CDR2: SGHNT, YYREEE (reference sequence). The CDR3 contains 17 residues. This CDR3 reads CASSPTSGGSSYNEQFF. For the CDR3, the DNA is TGTGCCAGCAGCCCTACGAGCGGGGGTAGCTCCTACAATGAGCAGTTCTTC.

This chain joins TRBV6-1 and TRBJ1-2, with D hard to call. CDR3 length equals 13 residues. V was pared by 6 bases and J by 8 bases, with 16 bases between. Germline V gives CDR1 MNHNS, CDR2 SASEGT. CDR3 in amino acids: CASRSDRGRGYTF. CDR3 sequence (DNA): TGTGCCAGCAGGTCTGACCGGGGAAGGGGCTACACCTTC.

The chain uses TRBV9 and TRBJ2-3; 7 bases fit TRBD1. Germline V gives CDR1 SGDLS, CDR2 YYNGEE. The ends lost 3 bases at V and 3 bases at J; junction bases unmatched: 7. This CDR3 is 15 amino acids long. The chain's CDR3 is CASSATAGGTDTQYF. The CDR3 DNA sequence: TGTGCCAGCAGCGCCACGGCAGGGGGAACAGATACGCAGTATTTT.

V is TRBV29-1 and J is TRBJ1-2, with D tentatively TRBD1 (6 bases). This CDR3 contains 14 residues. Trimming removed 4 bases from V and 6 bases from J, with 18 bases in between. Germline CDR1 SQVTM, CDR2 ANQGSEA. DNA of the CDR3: TGCAGCGTTGTTGTTGGGGGCGCGGTAAATGGCTACACCTTC. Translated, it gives CSVVVGGAVNGYTF.

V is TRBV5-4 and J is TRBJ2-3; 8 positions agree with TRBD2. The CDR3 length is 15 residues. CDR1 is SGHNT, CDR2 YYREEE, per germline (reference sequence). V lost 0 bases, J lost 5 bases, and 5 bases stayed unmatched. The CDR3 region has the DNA TGTGCCAGCAGCTTGGAACTAGCGGTTGGAGATACGCAGTATTTT. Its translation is CASSLELAVGDTQYF.

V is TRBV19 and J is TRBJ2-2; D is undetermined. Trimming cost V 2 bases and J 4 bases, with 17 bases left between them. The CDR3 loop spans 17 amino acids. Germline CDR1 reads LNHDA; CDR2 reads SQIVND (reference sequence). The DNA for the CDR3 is TGTGCCAGTAGTATACTCTCCGACACACGGTCCACCGGGGAGCTGTTTTTT. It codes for CASSILSDTRSTGELFF. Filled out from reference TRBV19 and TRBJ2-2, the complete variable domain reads DGGITQSPKYLFRKEGQNVTLSCEQNLNHDAMYWYRQDPGQGLRLIYYSQIVNDFQKGDIAEGYSVSREKKESFPLTVTSAQKNPTAFYLCASSILSDTRSTGELFFGEGSRLTVL.

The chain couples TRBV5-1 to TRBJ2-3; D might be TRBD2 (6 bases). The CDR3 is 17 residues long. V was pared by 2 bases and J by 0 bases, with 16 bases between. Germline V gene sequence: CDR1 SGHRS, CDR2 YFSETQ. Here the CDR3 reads CASSLSIAAASTDTQYF. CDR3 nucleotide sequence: TGCGCCAGCAGCTTAAGCATAGCGGCAGCTAGCACAGATACGCAGTATTTT.

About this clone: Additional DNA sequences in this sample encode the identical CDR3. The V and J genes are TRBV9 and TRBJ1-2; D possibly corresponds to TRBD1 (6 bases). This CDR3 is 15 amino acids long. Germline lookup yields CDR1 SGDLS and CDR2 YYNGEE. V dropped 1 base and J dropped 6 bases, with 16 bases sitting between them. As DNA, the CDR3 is TGTGCCAGCAGCGTAATTCCGGGGGGCTCGGATGGCTACACCTTC. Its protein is CASSVIPGGSDGYTF.

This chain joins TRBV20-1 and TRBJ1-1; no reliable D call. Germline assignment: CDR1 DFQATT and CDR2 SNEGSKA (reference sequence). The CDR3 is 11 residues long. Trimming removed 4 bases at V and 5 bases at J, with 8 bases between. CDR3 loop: CSATPWTEAFF. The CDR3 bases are TGCAGTGCTACCCCCTGGACTGAAGCTTTCTTT.

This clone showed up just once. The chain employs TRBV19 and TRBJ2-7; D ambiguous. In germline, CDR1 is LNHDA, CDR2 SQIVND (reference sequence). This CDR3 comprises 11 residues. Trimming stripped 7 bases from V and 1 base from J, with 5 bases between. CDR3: CASKGSYEQYF. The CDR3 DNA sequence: TGTGCCAGTAAGGGATCCTACGAGCAGTACTTC.

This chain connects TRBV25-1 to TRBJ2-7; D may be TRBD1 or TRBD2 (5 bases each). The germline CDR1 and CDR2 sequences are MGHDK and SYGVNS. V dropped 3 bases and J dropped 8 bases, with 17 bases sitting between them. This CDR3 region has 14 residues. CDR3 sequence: CASSEGGEGYKQYF. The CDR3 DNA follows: TGTGCCAGCAGTGAGGGTGGAGAGGGGTACAAGCAGTACTTC.

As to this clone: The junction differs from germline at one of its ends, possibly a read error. This CDR3 is CASSPHDRPIVYF. In DNA form, the CDR3 reads TGTGCCAGCAGCCCACACGACAGGCCCATAGTGTACTTT. The rearrangement uses TRBV7-9 and TRBJ1-1; perhaps TRBD1 as D (6 bases). The CDR3 is 13 amino acids. Germline-derived CDR1 and CDR2 are SEHNR and FQNEAQ (reference sequence).